These T cell receptor beta chains were read from a single sample in a study of cytomegalovirus exposure and HLA in healthy donors. Libraries were prepared by immunoSEQ multiplex PCR; TCRdb keeps only in-frame clonotypes and omits some of them. Among about 98,000 clones listed, about three quarters were seen once. The sequencing sample was made of PBMCs. The origin of the receptors is a man in his sixties in good health and CMV-seropositive. Each CDR3 is given with its conserved first and last residue. The order of the fields is clone size, V gene, J gene, D gene, CDR3 DNA, CDR3 protein. D genes are given only for firm matches. Size is stated for part of the rows, as once, few or many counts, or as a class when the clone is expanded.

>NA|TRBV5-5|TRBJ1-2|NA
TGTGCCAGCAGCTTTGAGGGAGGTCAGAACTATGGCTACACCTTC
CASSFEGGQNYGYTF
>NA|TRBV9|TRBJ2-2|TRBD1
TGTGCCAGCAGCGCGGGGACAGGGGGTATCGGGGAGCTGTTTTTT
CASSAGTGGIGELFF
>NA|TRBV7-9|TRBJ2-2|TRBD2
TGTGCCAGCAGCTTAGGGCGGGGGGCTGTGAACACCGGGGAGCTGTTTTTT
CASSLGRGAVNTGELFF
>NA|TRBV5-1|TRBJ2-2|TRBD2
TGCGCCAGCCGCCCAGCGGGGGACGGGGAGCTGTTTTTT
CASRPAGDGELFF
>NA|TRBV7-8|TRBJ2-1|NA
TGTGCCAGCAGCTTAGGAGGGCAGCCCTTCAATGAGCAGTTCTTC
CASSLGGQPFNEQFF
>NA|TRBV5-1|TRBJ2-7|NA
TGCGCCAGCAGCTTGGTGCCGGGTTGGTACGAGCAGTACTTC
CASSLVPGWYEQYF
>NA|TRBV5-1|TRBJ2-3|TRBD2
TGCGCCAGCAGCCCTCTGACTAGCGGGAGCACAGATACGCAGTATTTT
CASSPLTSGSTDTQYF
>NA|TRBV6-5|TRBJ2-1|TRBD1
TGTGCCAGCAGTCAACGGACAGGGGGAGTCAATGAGCAGTTCTTC
CASSQRTGGVNEQFF
>NA|TRBV30|TRBJ1-1|NA
TGTGCCTGGAGTGTAGCAGGATTTAGTCGAACTGAAGCTTTCTTT
CAWSVAGFSRTEAFF
>once|TRBV29-1|TRBJ1-1|TRBD1
TGCAGCGTTGAAGGGACAGGGGGTTTCGACACTGAAGCTTTCTTT
CSVEGTGGFDTEAFF
>few|TRBV5-6|TRBJ2-5|NA
TGTGCCAGCAGCTTGGCCGCAGGAGAGACCCAGTACTTC
CASSLAAGETQYF
>NA|TRBV7-2|TRBJ2-7|TRBD2
TGTGCCAGCAGCTTAGGGTCGGGGGGGCCCGAGGACGAGCAGTACTTC
CASSLGSGGPEDEQYF
>once|TRBV7-2|TRBJ1-1|TRBD1
TGTGCCAGCAGCCTATACGGGACAGGGGGGAGGTCTGAAGCTTTCTTT
CASSLYGTGGRSEAFF
>NA|TRBV4-3|TRBJ2-7|TRBD2
TGCGCCAGCAGCCGCGGACTAGCGGGGGGCCCCTTGGAGCAGTACTTC
CASSRGLAGGPLEQYF
>NA|TRBV4-2|TRBJ2-3|TRBD1
TGTGCCAGCAGCCAACGGGACACACTAGATGTCAGGGGGCGCGGGACAGATACGCAGTATTTT
CASSQRDTLDVRGRGTDTQYF
>NA|TRBV5-1|TRBJ2-2|NA
TGCGCCAGCAGCTACCTCGCGGGGACGAACACCGGGGAGCTGTTTTTT
CASSYLAGTNTGELFF
>NA|TRBV29-1|TRBJ1-6|TRBD1
TGCAGCGTTGAGCAGGGGGCTCATAGGTCACCCCTCCACTTT
CSVEQGAHRSPLHF
>NA|TRBV4-1|TRBJ1-2|NA
TGCGCCAGCAGCCAAGTCGCAGGGGCAGGGTATGGCTACACCTTC
CASSQVAGAGYGYTF
>NA|TRBV27|TRBJ2-1|TRBD1
TGTGCCAGCAGTTCATACAGATTAGGGACAGGGGGTGAGCAGTTCTTC
CASSSYRLGTGGEQFF
>few|TRBV5-1|TRBJ2-5|NA
TGCGCCAGCAGCCCCGGGACATTCAAAGAGACCCAGTACTTC
CASSPGTFKETQYF
>few|TRBV25-1|TRBJ2-7|TRBD1
TGTGCTGCTTCCCGGGGGACAGGCTACGAGCAGTACTTC
CAASRGTGYEQYF
>NA|TRBV7-2|TRBJ2-7|NA
TGTGCCAGCAGCCCCACCCCCGGGGCCTACGAGCAGTACTTC
CASSPTPGAYEQYF
>NA|TRBV11-2|TRBJ2-2|TRBD2
TGTGCCAGCAGCTTACCCCTTGGGCGGGGGGGCGACACCGGGGAGCTGTTTTTT
CASSLPLGRGGDTGELFF
>NA|TRBV18|TRBJ2-1|NA
TGTGCCAGCTCACCTGGGACACTTAGCTCCTACAATGAGCAGTTCTTC
CASSPGTLSSYNEQFF
>NA|TRBV29-1|TRBJ2-7|TRBD2
TGCAGCGTTGAGGGGGGGACGAGCTCCTACGAGCAGTACTTC
CSVEGGTSSYEQYF
>NA|TRBV6-5|TRBJ1-1|NA
TGTGCCAGCAGCAAAGAGTCGCGGGGGACTGAAGCTTTCTTT
CASSKESRGTEAFF
>NA|TRBV25-1|TRBJ2-7|NA
TGTGCCAGCAGTGGCGGGGGCCTAATTAACCACGAGCAGTACTTC
CASSGGGLINHEQYF
>NA|TRBV7-2|TRBJ2-3|TRBD2
TGTGCCAGCAGCTTGACTAGCGGGGACACAGATACGCAGTATTTT
CASSLTSGDTDTQYF
>NA|TRBV4-3|TRBJ1-5|NA
TGCGCCAGCAGCCAAGATCTATATCAGCCCCAGCATTTT
CASSQDLYQPQHF
>once|TRBV4-1|TRBJ2-3|TRBD2
TGCGCCAGCAGTGGAATAGCGGGGGGGGCAGATACGCAGTATTTT
CASSGIAGGADTQYF
>NA|TRBV5-5|TRBJ1-6|NA
TGTGCCAGCAGCTCACCCGGAGGGGGGGTTCATAATTCACCCCTCCACTTT
CASSSPGGGVHNSPLHF
>few|TRBV5-1|TRBJ1-2|TRBD1
TGCGCCAGCAGCCCGGACAGGTCTTTCGGCTACACCTTC
CASSPDRSFGYTF
>NA|TRBV5-6|TRBJ2-5|TRBD2
TGCGCCAGCAGCTTGGTGCTAGCGGGGGGTTCAGAGACCCAGTACTTC
CASSLVLAGGSETQYF
>NA|TRBV19|TRBJ2-3|TRBD2
TGTGCCAGTAGCGAAATGACTAGCCCCTTGAGAGATACGCAGTATTTT
CASSEMTSPLRDTQYF
>NA|TRBV7-9|TRBJ2-5|TRBD2
TGTGCCAGCAGCTTAGCAATGGGACTAGCGGGGGCCTTTGGGGAGACCCAGTACTTC
CASSLAMGLAGAFGETQYF
>NA|TRBV27|TRBJ1-2|NA
TGTGCCAGCAGTCCAACCGGACTGGGTTTGGAATATGGCTACACCTTC
CASSPTGLGLEYGYTF
>NA|TRBV30|TRBJ1-1|NA
TGTGCCTGGAGGTTTCTCACTGAAGCTTTCTTT
CAWRFLTEAFF
>NA|TRBV7-3|TRBJ1-1|NA
TGTGCCAGCAGCTTAGGGGGCATCACTGAAGCTTTCTTT
CASSLGGITEAFF
>NA|TRBV7-6|TRBJ2-7|TRBD2
TGTGCCAGCAGCCCCACGGGGGGATTATCAGGGTTGGGCTACGAGCAGTACTTC
CASSPTGGLSGLGYEQYF
>NA|TRBV5-6|TRBJ2-7|NA
TGTGCCAGCAGCCCTGGTGACTGGAGAGGCGAGCAGTACTTC
CASSPGDWRGEQYF
>NA|TRBV9|TRBJ2-1|TRBD1
TGTGCCAGCAGCGTAGAGGGACAGGTCAACAATGAGCAGTTCTTC
CASSVEGQVNNEQFF
>NA|TRBV7-9|TRBJ2-5|NA
TGTGCCAGCAGCCTAAGGAGGGAGACCCAGTACTTC
CASSLRRETQYF
>NA|TRBV5-1|TRBJ2-3|TRBD1
TGCGCCAGCAGCGGCGGGACAGGGGTCACAGATACGCAGTATTTT
CASSGGTGVTDTQYF
>NA|TRBV7-6|TRBJ2-5|TRBD2
TGTGCCAGCAGCTTACCCCACGGACTAGCGGGGGAAGGGGGAGAGACCCAGTACTTC
CASSLPHGLAGEGGETQYF
>NA|TRBV5-8|TRBJ2-5|NA
TGTGCCAGCAGAGGGGACTACCAAGAGACCCAGTACTTC
CASRGDYQETQYF
>NA|TRBV29-1|TRBJ1-1|NA
TGCAGCGTTGACACGGGGGGGAACACTGAAGCTTTCTTT
CSVDTGGNTEAFF
>NA|TRBV7-3|TRBJ2-1|NA
TGTGCCAGCAGCTTCCTACAGGGAAATGAGCAGTTCTTC
CASSFLQGNEQFF
>NA|TRBV5-6|TRBJ1-1|TRBD1
TGTGCCAGCAGCTTCATTGGACAGGGAGGCGAAGCTTTCTTT
CASSFIGQGGEAFF
>NA|TRBV2|TRBJ2-1|TRBD2
TGTGCCAGCAGAGCCGGGACTATAACCTACAATGAGCAGTTCTTC
CASRAGTITYNEQFF
>medium-sized|TRBV4-1|TRBJ1-1|NA
TGCGCCAGCAGCCAAGACCCCAGAGAAGCTTTCTTT
CASSQDPREAFF
>NA|TRBV18|TRBJ2-2|NA
TGTGCCAGCTCACCCCCTCAGCGGCACACCGGGGAGCTGTTTTTT
CASSPPQRHTGELFF
>NA|TRBV5-1|TRBJ2-5|TRBD1
TGCGCCAGCAGCTTAACAGGGGCCGGGGAGACCCAGTACTTC
CASSLTGAGETQYF
>once|TRBV4-2|TRBJ1-2|TRBD1
TGTGCCAGCAGCCAAGATTGGGACAGGAGCTCTAACTATGGCTACACCTTC
CASSQDWDRSSNYGYTF
>NA|TRBV5-6|TRBJ2-7|NA
TGTGCCAGCAGCTCCCAGGGACTTTACGAGCAGTACTTC
CASSSQGLYEQYF
>NA|TRBV5-4|TRBJ2-5|NA
TGTGCCAGCAGCTTGTCTGGGGGGGAGACCCAGTACTTC
CASSLSGGETQYF